This passage covers 28 T cell receptor beta chains from one sample sequenced in a study of cytomegalovirus exposure and HLA in healthy donors. Both 60 Vbeta primers and 13 Jbeta primers went into the PCR. TCRdb keeps only in-frame clones here, not all; method: immunoSEQ multiplex PCR. This sample contains approximately 130,000 clones. Sequences were obtained from PBMCs. These receptors all come from a woman aged 55-70 years in good health and CMV-seronegative.

The chain links TRBV21-1 to TRBJ2-3; the D call in the table, TRBD2, was not verified against the DNA. TRBV21-1 is tagged as a pseudogene. CDR3 length: 15 residues. Here the CDR3 reads CASSRREFGTDTQYF. CDR3 DNA sequence: TGTGCCAGCAGCAGGCGGGAGTTCGGCACAGATACGCAGTATTTT.

The rearrangement links TRBV7-8 to TRBJ2-5; D is perhaps TRBD2 (5 bases). The germline gives CDR1 SGHVS, CDR2 FQNEAQ. V lost 6 bases, J lost 3 bases, and 14 bases lay in between. The CDR3 is made up of 14 amino acids. The CDR3 bases are TGTGCCAGCAGTTTTCGGGATCTCAAAGAGACCCAGTACTTC. Translation gives CASSFRDLKETQYF.

The chain carries TRBV11-1 and TRBJ2-5, with 10 bases lining up with TRBD2. The better agreement between TRBJ2-7 and the DNA end casts doubt on the J call. The CDR3 is 13 amino acids. Per the germline V gene, CDR1 is SGHAT and CDR2 is FQDESV (reference sequence). This CDR3 reads CASSYRLAGEQYF. DNA of the CDR3: TGTGCCAGCAGCTACAGACTAGCGGGCGAGCAGTACTTC.

The chain uses TRBV5-1 and TRBJ1-2; D might be TRBD1 (6 bases). CDR1 is SGHRS and CDR2 is YFSETQ in the germline V gene. Trimming shortened V by 2 bases and J by 4 bases, and 18 bases separated the two germline ends. CDR3 length equals 16 residues. The CDR3 DNA sequence: TGCGCCAGCAGCTTAAGCGGGGGCGCGGAAAGCTATGGCTACACCTTC. It is translated as CASSLSGGAESYGYTF. Filled out from reference TRBV5-1 and TRBJ1-2, the complete variable domain reads KAGVTQTPRYLIKTRGQQVTLSCSPISGHRSVSWYQQTPGQGLQFLFEYFSETQRNKGNFPGRFSGRQFSNSRSEMNVSTLELGDSALYLCASSLSGGAESYGYTFGSGTRLTVV.

The chain combines TRBV6-1 with TRBJ2-3; D is undetermined. Germline CDR1 MNHNS, CDR2 SASEGT. The CDR3 runs 10 residues. V shed 8 bases and J shed 6 bases, with 6 bases lying between them. The chain's CDR3 is CASRLDTQYF. In DNA, the CDR3 is TGTGCCAGCCGTTTGGATACGCAGTATTTT.

The chain links TRBV7-2 to TRBJ1-3; no firm D call. V was clipped by 8 bases and J by 8 bases, with 16 bases between them. The CDR3 contains 13 residues. CDR1 SGHTA and CDR2 FQGNSA come from the germline V gene. CDR3 bases: TGTGCCAGCTCTTCTCAGGTTCCGGACACCATATATTTT. It is translated as CASSSQVPDTIYF. The whole variable domain, filled in from reference TRBV7-2 and TRBJ1-3, reads GAGVSQSPSNKVTEKGKDVELRCDPISGHTALYWYRQSLGQGLEFLIYFQGNSAPDKSGLPSDRFSAERTGGSVSTLTIQRTQQEDSAVYLCASSSQVPDTIYFGEGSWLTVV.

J is TRBJ2-7 and V is TRBV15; 8 positions agree with TRBD1. The V gene end was trimmed by 0 bases and the J gene end by 3 bases; junction bases not matched to a gene: 4. Germline assignment: CDR1 LNHNV and CDR2 YYDKDF (reference sequence). This CDR3 spans 15 amino acids. The CDR3 DNA is TGTGCCACCAGCAGAGAGGGGGACAGGATCTACGAGCAGTACTTC. Translated: CATSREGDRIYEQYF.

The gene calls are TRBV11-2 and TRBJ2-7; possibly TRBD1 for D (6 bases). V was trimmed by 1 base and J by 3 bases, leaving 19 bases between them. This CDR3 has 17 residues. In germline, CDR1 is SGHAT, CDR2 FQNNGV. The CDR3 DNA follows: TGTGCCAGCAGCTTAGGGCGTTTCAGGGGTAGCTACTACGAGCAGTACTTC. Amino acid sequence: CASSLGRFRGSYYEQYF.

This sequence joins TRBV2 and TRBJ2-4; TRBD2 matches 10 bases. The ends lost 2 bases at V and 1 base at J; junction bases unmatched: 8. The length of the CDR3 is 18 residues. The germline CDR1 and CDR2 sequences are SNHLY and FYNNEI. The CDR3, as DNA: TGTGCCAGCAGTGAATCCCTAGCGGGGGTCGTGGCCAAAAACATTCAGTACTTC. Translated: CASSESLAGVVAKNIQYF.

The gene calls are TRBV19 and TRBJ2-6, with D possibly being TRBD1 (6 bases). V was shortened by 3 bases and J by 1 base, with 13 bases between the two germline ends. Germline lookup yields CDR1 LNHDA and CDR2 SQIVND (reference sequence). This CDR3 has 17 amino acids. As DNA, the CDR3 is TGTGCCAGTAGTATGGCCCCAGGACAGTCTGGGGCCAACGTCCTGACTTTC. It is translated as CASSMAPGQSGANVLTF.

On this clone itself: One junction end disagrees with the germline gene, perhaps due to a read error. V gene TRBV5-8 combines with J gene TRBJ2-5; the match to TRBD1 covers 12 bases. The CDR3 totals 18 residues. Germline V CDR1 and CDR2: SGHTS, YDEGEE. CDR3 in DNA: TGTACCAGCAGGCCCGGGACAGGGGGCGCTGGATACGGCGAGACCCAGTACTTC. Translated, it gives CTSRPGTGGAGYGETQYF.

CDR3 residues: CASSLSNRGGYGYTF. The DNA for the CDR3 is TGTGCCAGCAGTTTATCGAACCGAGGGGGCTATGGCTACACCTTC. V and J are TRBV28 and TRBJ1-2; tentatively, D is TRBD1 (6 bases). The CDR3 is 15 residues long. The V and J ends lost 1 base and 4 bases respectively, with 13 bases between them. Germline V CDR1 and CDR2: MDHEN, SYDVKM.

The chain uses TRBV7-6 and TRBJ2-7, with D maybe TRBD1 (5 bases). Trimming cost V 3 bases and J 7 bases, with 16 bases left between them. CDR3 size: 14 residues. Per germline, CDR1 SGHVS and CDR2 FNYEAQ. Here the CDR3 DNA reads TGTGCCAGCAGCTTTACCCCTTTGACAGAAGAGCAGTACTTC. Encoded protein: CASSFTPLTEEQYF.

A note on this clone: The junction departs from the called germline gene at one end, perhaps through a read error. The sample carries other DNA sequences with the same CDR3. V gene TRBV5-1 combines with J gene TRBJ1-1; D is uncertain. The CDR3 consists of 13 residues. Germline assignment: CDR1 SGHRS and CDR2 YFSETQ. The CDR3, as DNA: TGCGCCAGCAGCTCAACACAGAACACCGAAGCTTTCTTT. Translating it yields CASSSTQNTEAFF.

The chain employs TRBV29-1 and TRBJ2-3; D perhaps matches TRBD2 (6 bases). This CDR3 is built from 15 residues. Trimming removed 1 base at V and 4 bases at J, with 15 bases between. Per germline, CDR1 SQVTM and CDR2 ANQGSEA. The CDR3 region is CSVEASQGLADTQYF. The CDR3 DNA reads as TGCAGCGTTGAAGCCAGCCAGGGACTCGCAGATACGCAGTATTTT.

J is TRBJ1-5 and V is TRBV2; the D is unclear. Looked up from germline, CDR1 is SNHLY and CDR2 is FYNNEI. Trimming took 6 bases from V and 6 from J, leaving 12 bases between them. CDR3 length equals 13 residues. The CDR3 sequence is CASRGREGQPQHF. In DNA form, the CDR3 reads TGTGCCAGCAGAGGGAGGGAGGGTCAGCCCCAGCATTTT.

The V call is TRBV2, the J call TRBJ2-7; TRBD2 matches 10 bases. The germline V gene has CDR1 SNHLY and CDR2 FYNNEI. V was clipped by 7 bases and J by 4 bases; unmatched bases: 10. The CDR3 covers 15 residues. The CDR3 reads CASNPTSGRSYEQYF. The CDR3 bases are TGTGCCAGCAACCCGACTAGCGGGCGGAGTTACGAGCAGTACTTC. Complete variable domain (other parts from reference TRBV2 and TRBJ2-7): EPEVTQTPSHQVTQMGQEVILRCVPISNHLYFYWYRQILGQKVEFLVSFYNNEISEKSEIFDDQFSVERPDGSNFTLKIRSTKLEDSAMYFCASNPTSGRSYEQYFGPGTRLTVT.

The rearrangement links TRBV4-1 to TRBJ1-1, with no clear D. Trimming removed 1 base from V and 0 bases from J, with 9 bases in between. CDR3 length: 15 residues. Looked up from germline, CDR1 is MGHRA and CDR2 is YSYEKL. The CDR3 loop reads CASSQVPQMNTEAFF. The CDR3, as DNA: TGCGCCAGCAGCCAAGTACCACAGATGAACACTGAAGCTTTCTTT.

As for this clone: Other DNA sequences in this sample translate to the same CDR3. V is TRBV9 and J is TRBJ1-1, with D perhaps matching TRBD1 (6 bases). Germline values: CDR1 SGDLS, CDR2 YYNGEE. The CDR3 has 15 residues. Deletions cut 3 bases from V and 8 bases from J, with 20 bases between. Here the CDR3 reads CASSATTVAGTEAFF. In DNA form, the CDR3 reads TGTGCCAGCAGCGCCACAACCGTAGCCGGGACAGAAGCTTTCTTT.

The chain recombines TRBV30 with TRBJ1-5; D is unclear. This CDR3 spans 13 amino acids. The V gene lost 1 base and the J gene lost 6 bases, with 10 bases spanning the gap. Germline V gives CDR1 GTSNPN, CDR2 SVGIG (reference sequence). CDR3 DNA sequence: TGTGCCTGGAGTGCCGTATCGGGTCAGCCCCAGCATTTT. Encoded protein: CAWSAVSGQPQHF.

This chain connects TRBV5-1 to TRBJ2-5, with 8 nucleotides matching TRBD1. V was pared by 2 bases and J by 4 bases, with 1 base of the junction left unmatched. Per the germline V gene, CDR1 is SGHRS and CDR2 is YFSETQ. The length of the CDR3 is 13 residues. CDR3 in DNA: TGCGCCAGCAGCTTAGGACAGGGAGAGACCCAGTACTTC. It yields the protein CASSLGQGETQYF.

V and J are TRBV7-8 and TRBJ1-5, with D perhaps TRBD1 (6 bases). In germline, CDR1 is SGHVS, CDR2 FQNEAQ. Trimming stripped 5 bases from V and 0 bases from J, with 20 bases between. This CDR3 has 18 amino acids. The CDR3 nucleotides are TGTGCCAGCAGCCTAGAGGGGGTGGCAGGGGATAGCAATCAGCCCCAGCATTTT. This codes for CASSLEGVAGDSNQPQHF. Supplemented by reference TRBV7-8 and TRBJ1-5, the full variable domain reads GAGVSQSPRYKVAKRGQDVALRCDPISGHVSLFWYQQALGQGPEFLTYFQNEAQLDKSGLPSDRFFAERPEGSVSTLKIQRTQQEDSAVYLCASSLEGVAGDSNQPQHFGDGTRLSIL.

The V and J genes are TRBV29-1 and TRBJ2-1; 12 nucleotides match TRBD2. This CDR3 region has 15 residues. The V gene's germline CDR1 is SQVTM and CDR2 ANQGSEA. The V gene end was trimmed by 6 bases and the J gene end by 4 bases; junction bases not matched to a gene: 7. The CDR3 DNA reads as TGCAGCGTCTCCTTGACTAGCGGGAGATACAATGAGCAGTTCTTC. As protein: CSVSLTSGRYNEQFF.

CDR3 DNA sequence: TGCGCCAGCAGCCGGGGGACGGGGGGTACCTACGAGCAGTACTTC. It yields the protein CASSRGTGGTYEQYF. V usage is TRBV4-1 and J usage is TRBJ2-7; TRBD2 aligns across 7 bases. CDR1 and CDR2 from the germline V gene are MGHRA and YSYEKL. J gave up 2 bases and V 4 bases, and 8 bases lay outside the gene matches. This CDR3 region has 15 residues.

Here the CDR3 DNA reads TGTGCCAGCAGCTTGGATTGGGGGGTTTCCTATGGCTACACCTTC. The encoded protein is CASSLDWGVSYGYTF. V is TRBV5-8 and J is TRBJ1-2, with D maybe TRBD1 (5 bases). V was trimmed by 0 bases and J by 4 bases, leaving 13 bases between them. Germline assignment: CDR1 SGHTS and CDR2 YDEGEE. This CDR3 region has 15 residues.

This chain connects TRBV5-1 to TRBJ2-3; a possible D gene is TRBD2 (5 bases). The CDR3 sequence is 11 residues long. Trimming left V 3 bases short and J 6 bases short, with 5 bases between. Germline CDR1 reads SGHRS; CDR2 reads YFSETQ. In DNA, the CDR3 is TGCGCCAGCAGCTCGGGGGATACGCAGTATTTT. This translates into CASSSGDTQYF.

As DNA, the CDR3 is TGCAGCGCGGACCCTGGACAGTCTCGGGATACGCAGTATTTT. This encodes CSADPGQSRDTQYF. The chain joins TRBV29-1 to TRBJ2-3, with TRBD1 as a possible D gene (6 bases). Trimming shortened V by 7 bases and J by 6 bases, and 20 bases separated the two germline ends. Germline V gene sequence: CDR1 SQVTM, CDR2 ANQGSEA. The CDR3 is 14 residues long.

The chain recombines TRBV18 with TRBJ1-3; 8 nucleotides agree with TRBD1. In germline, CDR1 is KGHSH, CDR2 LQKENI. This CDR3 is 15 amino acids long. The V segment lost 3 bases and the J segment 4 bases; nucleotides outside the gene matches: 5. The CDR3 region is CASSPWTGTGNTIYF. CDR3 nucleotide sequence: TGTGCCAGCTCACCGTGGACAGGGACGGGAAACACCATATATTTT.